One sample yielded the 16 T cell receptor beta chains listed below, sequenced in a study of technical replicates of blood from a handful of donors. TCRdb's table, derived via immunoSEQ multiplex PCR, lists solely in-frame clones and lacks some. This sample has about 81,000 clones, with 75% to 90% found just once. What was sequenced was PBMCs. Receptors were obtained from a human donor in good health. Some clones in this sample may be carry-over from other donors' samples.

V gene TRBV5-5 combines with J gene TRBJ1-6, with D possibly TRBD1 on 5 matching bases. Germline V gene data show CDR1 as SGHKS and CDR2 as YYEKEE (reference sequence). V was cut by 4 bases and J by 7 bases, with 15 bases left in between. This CDR3 comprises 15 residues. CDR3 residues: CASSPPGGGNSPLHF. The CDR3 DNA reads as TGTGCCAGCAGCCCTCCTGGCGGGGGGAATTCACCCCTCCACTTT.

This clone was picked up a small number of times. This rearrangement joins TRBV11-2 to TRBJ1-1; a possible D gene is TRBD1 (5 bases). This CDR3 region has 14 residues. Trimming shortened V by 1 base and J by 6 bases, and 12 bases separated the two germline ends. The germline CDR1 and CDR2 sequences are SGHAT and FQNNGV. The CDR3 DNA follows: TGTGCCAGCAGCTTAGCCGGGGGATGGTCTGAAGCTTTCTTT. Translating it yields CASSLAGGWSEAFF.

The chain has TRBV27 and TRBJ1-6, with a weak D call TRBD1 (6 bases). Germline CDR1 and CDR2: MNHEY and SMNVEV (reference sequence). CDR3 length: 16 residues. V shed 5 bases and J shed 5 bases, with 16 bases lying between them. For the CDR3, the DNA is TGTGCCAGCAGTCGCGCGACAGGTATCAATAATTCACCCCTCCACTTT. Protein: CASSRATGINNSPLHF.

This clone has only one observation. The J gene is TRBJ1-6, the V gene TRBV4-3; no definite D call. There are 18 residues in the CDR3. Per the germline V gene, CDR1 is LGHNA and CDR2 is YSLEER. Trimming removed 0 bases at V and 0 bases at J, with 12 bases between. The CDR3 coding sequence is TGCGCCAGCAGCCAAGATCCTATCCCGAGCTCCTATAATTCACCCCTCCACTTT. It encodes CASSQDPIPSSYNSPLHF.

The genes are TRBV25-1 and TRBJ1-1; D perhaps matches TRBD1 (6 bases). V lost 6 bases, J lost 1 base, and 12 bases lay in between. The CDR3 covers 14 residues. In germline, CDR1 is MGHDK, CDR2 SYGVNS. The CDR3 region is CASRRGTGNTEAFF. As DNA, the CDR3 is TGTGCCAGCAGGAGGGGGACCGGGAACACTGAAGCTTTCTTT.

The table lists this clone with a count of one. The chain links TRBV18 to TRBJ1-5, with a possible D match to TRBD1 (6 bases). V lost 6 bases, J lost 1 base, and 10 bases lay in between. CDR3 length: 14 amino acids. Germline values: CDR1 KGHSH, CDR2 LQKENI. The CDR3 is CASSGGQSNQPQHF. The CDR3 DNA sequence: TGTGCCAGCTCCGGTGGACAGAGCAATCAGCCCCAGCATTTT.

This sequence joins TRBV5-1 and TRBJ2-5; perhaps TRBD2 as D (7 bases). Germline V gives CDR1 SGHRS, CDR2 YFSETQ. V was trimmed by 2 bases and J by 3 bases, leaving 14 bases between them. The CDR3 consists of 15 residues. CDR3: CASSFGGGREETQYF. CDR3 bases: TGCGCCAGCAGCTTCGGAGGGGGGAGGGAAGAGACCCAGTACTTC. Drawing the rest from reference TRBV5-1 and TRBJ2-5, the complete variable domain is KAGVTQTPRYLIKTRGQQVTLSCSPISGHRSVSWYQQTPGQGLQFLFEYFSETQRNKGNFPGRFSGRQFSNSRSEMNVSTLELGDSALYLCASSFGGGREETQYFGPGTRLLVL.

J is TRBJ1-1 and V is TRBV20-1; the match to TRBD1 covers 7 bases. V lost 6 bases to trimming and J lost 9 bases; unmatched junction nucleotides: 7. This CDR3 is 11 amino acids long. Germline CDR1 reads DFQATT; CDR2 reads SNEGSKA (reference sequence). The CDR3 DNA reads TGCAGTGCACCGACAGGGCAAAAAGCTTTCTTT. Residues: CSAPTGQKAFF.

The gene calls are TRBV28 and TRBJ1-2; D ambiguous. The CDR3 spans 14 residues. The V gene lost 7 bases and the J gene lost 3 bases, with 15 bases spanning the gap. CDR1 is MDHEN, CDR2 SYDVKM, per germline. The CDR3 coding sequence is TGTGCCAGCACCGATGGATCGGAGGACTATGGCTACACCTTC. Protein sequence: CASTDGSEDYGYTF.

V is TRBV6-4 and J is TRBJ2-3; TRBD1 matches at 8 bases. J was trimmed by 2 bases and V by 6 bases; bases with no gene match: 4. Germline CDR1 MRHNA, CDR2 SNTAGT. The CDR3 runs 14 residues. The CDR3 nucleotides are TGTGCCAGCAGAGGACAGGGATCCACAGATACGCAGTATTTT. Residues: CASRGQGSTDTQYF.

The rearrangement uses TRBV4-1 and TRBJ1-5, with 7 bases fitting TRBD1. Trimming took 3 bases from V and 0 from J; bases not matched to a gene: 14. Germline V gives CDR1 MGHRA, CDR2 YSYEKL. The CDR3 is 19 amino acids. The CDR3: CASSHTETGFMNSNQPQHF. CDR3 sequence (DNA): TGCGCCAGCAGCCATACCGAGACAGGGTTTATGAATAGCAATCAGCCCCAGCATTTT.

The chain joins TRBV5-1 to TRBJ2-3; maybe TRBD1 (6 bases). CDR1 is SGHRS and CDR2 is YFSETQ in the germline V gene. The ends were cut back, 4 bases at V and 6 bases at J, with 21 bases in the middle. The CDR3 consists of 16 residues. The CDR3 DNA is TGCGCCAGCAGCACTTCAGGGGCTCCCGGGTGGGATACGCAGTATTTT. Translation: CASSTSGAPGWDTQYF.

This chain joins TRBV5-8 and TRBJ1-1; the D gene is possibly TRBD1 (6 bases). CDR3 length equals 13 residues. Germline V gene sequence: CDR1 SGHTS, CDR2 YDEGEE. Trimming removed 1 base at V and 8 bases at J, with 12 bases between. This chain's CDR3 is CASSLFRDREAFF. The DNA of the CDR3 is TGTGCCAGCAGCTTGTTCCGTGACAGGGAAGCTTTCTTT.

The chain employs TRBV19 and TRBJ2-6; TRBD1 matches 7 bases. V lost 5 bases to trimming and J lost 3 bases; unmatched junction nucleotides: 4. This CDR3 spans 15 amino acids. Germline V gene data show CDR1 as LNHDA and CDR2 as SQIVND (reference sequence). In DNA, the CDR3 is TGTGCCAGTAGTGCGACAGGGAATGGGGCCAACGTCCTGACTTTC. It yields the protein CASSATGNGANVLTF.

This CDR3 reads CASSLDRERPQHF. The CDR3 DNA is TGCGCCAGCAGCCTGGACAGGGAAAGGCCCCAGCATTTT. The chain links TRBV4-3 to TRBJ1-5; 8 bases agree with TRBD1. V lost 4 bases to trimming and J lost 9 bases; unmatched junction nucleotides: 5. CDR1 is LGHNA and CDR2 is YSLEER in the germline V gene. The CDR3 covers 13 residues.

This clone was recorded only once. Other nucleotide sequences in the sample specify the same CDR3. This chain joins TRBV5-4 and TRBJ1-1, with a possible D match to TRBD1 (5 bases). Trimming cost V 6 bases and J 1 base, with 10 bases left between them. CDR1 is SGHNT, CDR2 YYREEE, per germline (reference sequence). CDR3 length equals 13 residues. The CDR3 sequence: CASKGRENTEAFF. The DNA for the CDR3 is TGTGCCAGCAAGGGCAGGGAGAACACTGAAGCTTTCTTT.